The clone carrying this T cell receptor beta chain has a count of ten or more. Antigen: not known. This CDR3 comprises 12 residues. V shed 6 bases and J shed 8 bases, with 16 bases lying between them. Germline V CDR1 and CDR2: SQVTM, ANQGSEA. This sample is drawn from a study of CD8+ T cells in alopecia areata. The study, taken as a whole, reports: Relative to mice, TCR sharing across patients was less clear, a difference possibly HLA-related.

RNA was isolated and reverse transcribed to cDNA, the sequencing template. Data came from immunoSEQ multiplex PCR; TCRdb stores just in-frame clones and leaves some out. The table includes around 82,000 clones, roughly 50% detected once. Researchers took lesional scalp punch biopsies and peripheral blood from people who were alopecia areata patients. Using a FACSAria, the CD4+ and CD8+ T cells were sorted from the PBMCs. This TCR derives from a human donor with alopecia areata. The material sequenced was NKG2D-high CD8+ T cells sorted from blood. The chain carries TRBV29-1 and TRBJ1-2, with a possible D match to TRBD1 (5 bases). The CDR3 nucleotides read TGCAGCGTCACGACGGGAAGGGGCGGCTACACCTTC. As protein: CSVTTGRGGYTF. The full variable domain, its missing parts supplied by reference TRBV29-1 and TRBJ1-2, is SAVISQKPSRDICQRGTSLTIQCQVDSQVTMMFWYRQQPGQSLTLIATANQGSEATYESGFVIDKFPISRPNLTFSTLTVSNMSPEDSSIYLCSVTTGRGGYTFGSGTRLTVV.